The TCR beta chain described here comes from a study of blood T cell repertoires in COVID-19. Study-level information: The United States, Italy and Spain provided the acute and convalescent COVID-19 samples. The analysed material was cDNA or gDNA that came from T cells, B-cell-depleted T cells, or PBMCs.

Original handling: Amplification of reference gene primers provided the estimated nucleated cell counts. Data came from immunoSEQ multiplex PCR; TCRdb stores just in-frame clones and leaves some out. V and J calls and clone size are those listed in that table; D and trimming were worked out from the DNA. Of 250,000 or so clones listed, about 68% are singletons. J was trimmed by 0 bases and V by 5 bases; bases with no gene match: 10. Germline lookup yields CDR1 SEHNR and CDR2 FQNEAQ (reference sequence). CDR3 size: 17 residues. The clonotype comes from a woman older than 75 with acute or convalescent COVID-19. Sequencing was done on a sample of peripheral blood. This sequence joins TRBV7-9 and TRBJ1-2; TRBD1 aligns across 9 bases. The CDR3 here is CASSLQTGGNSNYGYTF. The DNA of the CDR3 is TGTGCCAGCAGCCTTCAGACAGGGGGGAATTCTAACTATGGCTACACCTTC.